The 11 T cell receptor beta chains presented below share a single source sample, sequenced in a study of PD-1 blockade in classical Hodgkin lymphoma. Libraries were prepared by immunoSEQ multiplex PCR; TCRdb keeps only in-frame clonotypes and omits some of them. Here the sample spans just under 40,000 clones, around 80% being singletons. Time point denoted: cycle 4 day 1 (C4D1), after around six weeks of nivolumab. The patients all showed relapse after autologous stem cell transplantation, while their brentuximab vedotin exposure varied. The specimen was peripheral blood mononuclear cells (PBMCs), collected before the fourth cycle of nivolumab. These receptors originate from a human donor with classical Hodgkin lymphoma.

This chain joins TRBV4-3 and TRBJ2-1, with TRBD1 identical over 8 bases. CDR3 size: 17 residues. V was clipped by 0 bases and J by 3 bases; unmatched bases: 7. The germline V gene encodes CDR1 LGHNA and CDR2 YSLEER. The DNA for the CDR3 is TGCGCCAGCAGCCAAGATCCTCGGGACAGGCACTACAATGAGCAGTTCTTC. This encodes CASSQDPRDRHYNEQFF.

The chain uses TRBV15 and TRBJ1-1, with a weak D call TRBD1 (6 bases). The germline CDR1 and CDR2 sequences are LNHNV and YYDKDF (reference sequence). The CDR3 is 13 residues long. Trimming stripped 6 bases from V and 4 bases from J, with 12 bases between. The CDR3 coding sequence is TGTGCCACCAGTTCCGGGGGCGGCACTGAAGCTTTCTTT. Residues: CATSSGGGTEAFF.

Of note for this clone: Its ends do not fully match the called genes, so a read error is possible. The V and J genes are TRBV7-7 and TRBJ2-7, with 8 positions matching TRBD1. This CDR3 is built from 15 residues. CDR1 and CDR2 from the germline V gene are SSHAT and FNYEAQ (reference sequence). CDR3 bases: TGTGCTAGCAGCGCCCCCCGGACAGGGCTTTACGAGCAGTACTTC. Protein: CASSAPRTGLYEQYF.

The DNA of the CDR3 is TGTGCCAGCAGCCCTTGGAACGCTGGGGCCAACGTCCTGACTTTC. Translated: CASSPWNAGANVLTF. V gene TRBV7-9 combines with J gene TRBJ2-6; the D is unclear. The germline V and J ends were trimmed by 5 bases and 2 bases, with 10 bases remaining between them. There are 15 residues in the CDR3. In germline, CDR1 is SEHNR, CDR2 FQNEAQ (reference sequence).

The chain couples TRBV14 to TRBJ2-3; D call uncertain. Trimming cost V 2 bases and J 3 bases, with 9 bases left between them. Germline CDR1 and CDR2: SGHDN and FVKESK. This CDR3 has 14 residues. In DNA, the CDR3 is TGTGCCAGCAGCCAATTCGTTCAGACAGATACGCAGTATTTT. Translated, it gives CASSQFVQTDTQYF.

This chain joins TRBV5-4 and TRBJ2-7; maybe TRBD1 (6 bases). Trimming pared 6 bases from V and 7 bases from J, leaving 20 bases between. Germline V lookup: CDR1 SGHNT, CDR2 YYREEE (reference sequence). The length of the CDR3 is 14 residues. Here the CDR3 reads CASTYDVRGVEQYF. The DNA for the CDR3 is TGTGCCAGCACATACGACGTCAGGGGAGTGGAGCAGTACTTC.

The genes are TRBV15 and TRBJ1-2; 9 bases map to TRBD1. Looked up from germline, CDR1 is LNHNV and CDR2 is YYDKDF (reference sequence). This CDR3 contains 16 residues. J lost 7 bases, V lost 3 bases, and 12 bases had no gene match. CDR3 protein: CATSSAGQGGFSGYTF. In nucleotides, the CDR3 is TGTGCCACCAGCAGTGCGGGACAGGGTGGCTTTAGTGGCTACACCTTC. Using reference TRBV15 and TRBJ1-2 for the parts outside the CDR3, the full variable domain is DAMVIQNPRYQVTQFGKPVTLSCSQTLNHNVMYWYQQKSSQAPKLLFHYYDKDFNNEADTPDNFQSRRPNTSFCFLDIRSPGLGDTAMYLCATSSAGQGGFSGYTFGSGTRLTVV.

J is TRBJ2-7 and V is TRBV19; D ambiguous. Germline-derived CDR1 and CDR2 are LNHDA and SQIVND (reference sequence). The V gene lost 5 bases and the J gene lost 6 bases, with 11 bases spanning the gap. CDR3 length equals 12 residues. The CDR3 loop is CASSYLSGEQYF. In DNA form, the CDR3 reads TGTGCCAGTAGTTACCTCTCGGGCGAGCAGTACTTC. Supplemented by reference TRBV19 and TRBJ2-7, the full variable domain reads DGGITQSPKYLFRKEGQNVTLSCEQNLNHDAMYWYRQDPGQGLRLIYYSQIVNDFQKGDIAEGYSVSREKKESFPLTVTSAQKNPTAFYLCASSYLSGEQYFGPGTRLTVT.

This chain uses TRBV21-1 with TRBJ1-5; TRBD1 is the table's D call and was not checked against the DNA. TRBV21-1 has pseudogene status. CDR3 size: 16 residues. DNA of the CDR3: TGTGCCAGCAGCAAAGTGACAGGGAATAAAGGACAGCCCCAGCATTTT. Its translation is CASSKVTGNKGQPQHF.

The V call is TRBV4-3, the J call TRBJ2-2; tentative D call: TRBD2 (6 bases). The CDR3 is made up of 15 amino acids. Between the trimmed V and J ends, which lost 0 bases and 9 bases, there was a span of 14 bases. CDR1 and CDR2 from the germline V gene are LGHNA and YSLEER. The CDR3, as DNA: TGCGCCAGCAGCCAAGATCTGACTAGTAGCCGGGAGCTGTTTTTT. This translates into CASSQDLTSSRELFF.

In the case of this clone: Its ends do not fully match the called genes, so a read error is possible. The CDR3 nucleotides read TGTGCCAGCAGCATCACTAGCGGGGGGACAGTTACGCAGTATTTT. This encodes CASSITSGGTVTQYF. The genes are TRBV9 and TRBJ2-3, with 12 bases identical to TRBD2. The germline gives CDR1 SGDLS, CDR2 YYNGEE. CDR3 length: 15 amino acids.